This TCR beta chain is drawn from a study of shared clonotypes between healthy human individuals. Method: immunoSEQ multiplex PCR; TCRdb's copy keeps in-frame clones and lacks some. Here the sample spans approximately 500,000 clones, about 96% being singletons. Per germline, CDR1 SGHDN and CDR2 FVKESK. The CDR3 sequence is 18 residues long. The J segment lost 0 bases and the V segment lost 2 bases, leaving 7 bases of the junction unmatched. The chain employs TRBV14 and TRBJ2-6, with 7 bases matching TRBD1. The TCR was taken from a young woman in good health. Sequences were obtained from naive CD4+ T cells sorted from blood. Sample subset: CD45RA+ positively selected. The CDR3, as DNA: TGTGCCAGCAGCCAAACAGGGGTTACACACTCTGGGGCCAACGTCCTGACTTTC. This translates into CASSQTGVTHSGANVLTF.